This T cell receptor beta chain appears in the sequencing data of a study of long-term antiretroviral therapy in people with HIV. The assay, immunoSEQ v3.0, was run at survey level. Assay: immunoSEQ multiplex PCR; the TCRdb copy retains only in-frame clones and omits some. The sample consists of fewer than 20,000 clones, about 85% of them appearing once. Per germline, CDR1 LGHNA and CDR2 YNFKEQ. Trimming at V came to 0 bases and at J to 0 bases, leaving 2 bases not matched to a gene. The CDR3 loop spans 15 amino acids. On this clone itself: Its matching antigen is unknown.

Specimens held roughly 1-11 million cryopreserved PBMC prior to DNA extraction. Study findings and constraints: Despite increasing after ART, diversity remained lower than that of transplant donor controls. It was observed that HIV repertoires exhibited narrower CDR3 length ranges than controls.

The genes are TRBV4-2 and TRBJ2-7; 7 bases map to TRBD2. The sequence was collected from a woman between 35 and 50 years old with HIV. The sample here was unsorted PBMCs, taken 0.5 years after starting antiretroviral therapy. The CDR3 loop reads CASSQEAGFSYEQYF. CDR3 bases: TGTGCCAGCAGCCAAGAAGCGGGGTTCTCCTACGAGCAGTACTTC.